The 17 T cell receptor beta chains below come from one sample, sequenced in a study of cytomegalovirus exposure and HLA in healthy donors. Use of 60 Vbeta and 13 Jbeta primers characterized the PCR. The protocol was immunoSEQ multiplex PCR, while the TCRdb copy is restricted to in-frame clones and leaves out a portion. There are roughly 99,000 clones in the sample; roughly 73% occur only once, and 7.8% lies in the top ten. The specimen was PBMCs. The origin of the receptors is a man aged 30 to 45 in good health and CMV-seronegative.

The CDR3 spells CASQQATGGNTIYF. CDR3 DNA: TGCGCCAGCCAACAGGCAACCGGTGGAAACACCATATATTTT. This sequence joins TRBV5-1 and TRBJ1-3; maybe TRBD1 (5 bases). Germline CDR1 reads SGHRS; CDR2 reads YFSETQ. This CDR3 is 14 amino acids long. V was pared by 7 bases and J by 3 bases, with 14 bases between.

The CDR3 DNA reads TGTGCCAGTGGAAAACAGGGTCGGGAGACCCAGTACTTC. Residues: CASGKQGRETQYF. J is TRBJ2-5 and V is TRBV7-9; D may be TRBD1 (6 bases). The germline gives CDR1 SEHNR, CDR2 FQNEAQ (reference sequence). V lost 9 bases, J lost 5 bases, and 16 bases lay in between. The CDR3 runs to 13 residues.

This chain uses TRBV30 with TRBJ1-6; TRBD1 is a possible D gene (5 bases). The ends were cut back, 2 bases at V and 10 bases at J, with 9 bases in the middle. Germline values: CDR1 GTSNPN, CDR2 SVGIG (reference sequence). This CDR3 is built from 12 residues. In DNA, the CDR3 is TGTGCCTGGAGTCCCCCAGGGTCACCCCTCCACTTT. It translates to CAWSPPGSPLHF.

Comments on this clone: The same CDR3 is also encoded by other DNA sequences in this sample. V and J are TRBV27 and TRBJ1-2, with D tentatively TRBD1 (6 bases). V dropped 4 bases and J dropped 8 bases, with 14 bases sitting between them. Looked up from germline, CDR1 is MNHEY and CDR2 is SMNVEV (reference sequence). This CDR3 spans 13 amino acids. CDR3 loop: CASSSQGLGGYTF. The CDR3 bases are TGTGCCAGCAGTTCCCAGGGGCTTGGGGGCTACACCTTC.

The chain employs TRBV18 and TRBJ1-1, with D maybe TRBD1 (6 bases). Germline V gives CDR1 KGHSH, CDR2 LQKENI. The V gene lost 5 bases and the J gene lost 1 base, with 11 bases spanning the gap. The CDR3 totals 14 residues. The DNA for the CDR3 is TGTGCCAGCTCATTACAGGGACCGAACACTGAAGCTTTCTTT. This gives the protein CASSLQGPNTEAFF.

This CDR3 is CASSLRGGVFPNEQFF. In DNA, the CDR3 is TGTGCCAGCAGCCTCCGTGGGGGGGTCTTTCCCAATGAGCAGTTCTTC. This sequence joins TRBV9 and TRBJ2-1, with 7 bases aligning to TRBD2. CDR1 SGDLS and CDR2 YYNGEE come from the germline V gene. The V segment lost 4 bases and the J segment 6 bases; nucleotides outside the gene matches: 13. The CDR3 runs to 16 residues.

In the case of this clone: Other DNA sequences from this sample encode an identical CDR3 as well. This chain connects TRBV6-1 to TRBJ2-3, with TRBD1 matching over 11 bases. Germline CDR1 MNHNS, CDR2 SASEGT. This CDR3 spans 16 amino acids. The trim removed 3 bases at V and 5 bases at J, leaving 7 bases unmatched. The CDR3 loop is CASSEPRTGGRDTQYF. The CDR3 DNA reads TGTGCCAGCAGTGAGCCCAGGACAGGGGGCCGAGATACGCAGTATTTT.

The CDR3 loop reads CASSEWGGRGSYEQYF. For the CDR3, the DNA is TGTGCCAGCAGTGAATGGGGGGGCCGGGGCTCCTACGAGCAGTACTTC. The rearrangement uses TRBV2 and TRBJ2-7, with D maybe TRBD2 (7 bases). The CDR3 has 16 amino acids. V lost 2 bases, J lost 0 bases, and 14 bases lay in between. CDR1 SNHLY and CDR2 FYNNEI come from the germline V gene.

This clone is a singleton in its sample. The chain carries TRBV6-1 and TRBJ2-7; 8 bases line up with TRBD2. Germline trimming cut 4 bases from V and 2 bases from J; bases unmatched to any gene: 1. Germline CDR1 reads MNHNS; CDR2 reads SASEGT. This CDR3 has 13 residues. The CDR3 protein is CASSVGLAYEQYF. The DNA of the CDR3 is TGTGCCAGCAGTGTGGGACTAGCCTACGAGCAGTACTTC.

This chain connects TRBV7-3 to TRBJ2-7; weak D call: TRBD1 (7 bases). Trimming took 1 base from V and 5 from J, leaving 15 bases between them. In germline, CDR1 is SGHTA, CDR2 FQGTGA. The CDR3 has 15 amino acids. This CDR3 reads CASSLRAGGPHEQYF. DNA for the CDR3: TGTGCCAGCAGCTTAAGGGCAGGGGGGCCCCACGAGCAGTACTTC.

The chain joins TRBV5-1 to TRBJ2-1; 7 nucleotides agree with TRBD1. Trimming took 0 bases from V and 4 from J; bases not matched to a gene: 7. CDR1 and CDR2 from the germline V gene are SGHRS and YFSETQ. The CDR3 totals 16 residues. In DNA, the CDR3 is TGCGCCAGCAGCTTGGGTCAGGGGGATTTTTACAATGAGCAGTTCTTC. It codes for CASSLGQGDFYNEQFF. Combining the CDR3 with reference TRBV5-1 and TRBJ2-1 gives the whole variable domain KAGVTQTPRYLIKTRGQQVTLSCSPISGHRSVSWYQQTPGQGLQFLFEYFSETQRNKGNFPGRFSGRQFSNSRSEMNVSTLELGDSALYLCASSLGQGDFYNEQFFGPGTRLTVL.

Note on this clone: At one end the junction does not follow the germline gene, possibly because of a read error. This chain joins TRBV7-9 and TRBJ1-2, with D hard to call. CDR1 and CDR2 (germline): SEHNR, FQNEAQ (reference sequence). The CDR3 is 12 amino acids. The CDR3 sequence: CSSSLAKRGYTF. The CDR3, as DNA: TGTTCCAGCAGCTTAGCGAAGCGGGGCTACACCTTC.

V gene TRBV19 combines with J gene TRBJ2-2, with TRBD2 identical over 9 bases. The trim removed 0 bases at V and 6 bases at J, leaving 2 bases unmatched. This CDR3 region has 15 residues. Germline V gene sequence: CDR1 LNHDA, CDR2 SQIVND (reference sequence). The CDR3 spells CASSIEAGGSGELFF. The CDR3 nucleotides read TGTGCCAGTAGTATAGAAGCGGGAGGATCCGGGGAGCTGTTTTTT. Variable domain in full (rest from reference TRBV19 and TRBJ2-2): DGGITQSPKYLFRKEGQNVTLSCEQNLNHDAMYWYRQDPGQGLRLIYYSQIVNDFQKGDIAEGYSVSREKKESFPLTVTSAQKNPTAFYLCASSIEAGGSGELFFGEGSRLTVL.

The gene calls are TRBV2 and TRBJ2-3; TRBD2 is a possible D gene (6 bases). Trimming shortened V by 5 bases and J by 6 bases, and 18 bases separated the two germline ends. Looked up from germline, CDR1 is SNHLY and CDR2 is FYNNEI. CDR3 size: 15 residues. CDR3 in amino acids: CASSYGGTTRDTQYF. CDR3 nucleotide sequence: TGTGCCAGCAGTTACGGAGGGACCACAAGGGATACGCAGTATTTT.

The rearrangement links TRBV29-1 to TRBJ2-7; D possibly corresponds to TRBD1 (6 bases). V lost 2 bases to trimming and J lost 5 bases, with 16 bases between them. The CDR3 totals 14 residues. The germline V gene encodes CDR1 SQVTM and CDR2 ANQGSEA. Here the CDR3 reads CSVELQGGQNEQYF. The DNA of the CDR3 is TGCAGCGTTGAACTACAGGGCGGGCAGAACGAGCAGTACTTC.

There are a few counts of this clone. The CDR3 protein is CASSPLHEAFF. CDR3 sequence (DNA): TGTGCCAGCAGCCCACTACATGAAGCTTTCTTT. V usage is TRBV7-9 and J usage is TRBJ1-1; no firm D call. V lost 5 bases and J lost 7, with 8 bases in between. This CDR3 region has 11 residues. Germline CDR1 is SEHNR and CDR2 is FQNEAQ (reference sequence).

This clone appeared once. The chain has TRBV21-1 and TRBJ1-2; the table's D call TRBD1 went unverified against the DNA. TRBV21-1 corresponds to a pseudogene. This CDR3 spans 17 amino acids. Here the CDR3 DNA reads TGTGCCAGCAGCAAAGCGGGGTCGACAGGATCGAACTATGGCTACACCTTC. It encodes CASSKAGSTGSNYGYTF.